This TCR beta chain appears in the sequencing data of a study of identical twins. Study outcomes and limitations: Out-of-frame alpha sequences common to twins exhibited a surplus of low generation probability. The more abundant beta clonotypes in cord blood had fewer insertions, and memory repertoires did not show this. Models underpredicted monozygotic twin sharing of out-of-frame TCR alpha.

This CDR3 contains 15 residues. V dropped 6 bases and J dropped 5; count of bases not matched to a gene: 11. Per the germline V gene, CDR1 is SGHTA and CDR2 is FQGNSA. This clonotype appeared a few times. The antigen remains undetermined. MiXCR, run by TCRdb on the 5' RACE reads, gives a single entry per CDR3 protein. The data hold 460,000 or so distinct CDR3 sequences, with approximately 15% observed a single time. Only healthy Caucasians were enrolled as donors. This same sample was also part of a study on yellow fever vaccine responses in identical twins.

The sequencing input was CD4+ T cells sorted from blood. The TCR originated in a woman in her late teens or twenties in good health. The chain joins TRBV7-2 to TRBJ2-3, with 7 bases aligning to TRBD2. The DNA for the CDR3 is TGTGCCAGCAGTGTTGGGGGAGGGCCGGGAGATACGCAGTATTTT. This encodes CASSVGGGPGDTQYF.